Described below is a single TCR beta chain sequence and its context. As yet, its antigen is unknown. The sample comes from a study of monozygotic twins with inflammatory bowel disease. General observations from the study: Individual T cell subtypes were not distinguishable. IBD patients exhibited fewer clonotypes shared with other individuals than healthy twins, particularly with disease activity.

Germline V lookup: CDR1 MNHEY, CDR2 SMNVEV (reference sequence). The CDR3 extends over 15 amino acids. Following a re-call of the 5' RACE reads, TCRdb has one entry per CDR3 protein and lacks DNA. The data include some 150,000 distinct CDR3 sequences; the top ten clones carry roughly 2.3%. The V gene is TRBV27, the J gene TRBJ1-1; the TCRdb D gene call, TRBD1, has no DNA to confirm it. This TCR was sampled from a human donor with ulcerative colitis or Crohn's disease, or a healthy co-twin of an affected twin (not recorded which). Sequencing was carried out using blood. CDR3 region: CASSKWDTRPYEAFF.